Listed below are T cell receptor beta chains from one sample, sequenced in a study of cytomegalovirus exposure and HLA in healthy donors. Clones were read by immunoSEQ multiplex PCR, and TCRdb kept only the in-frame ones, dropping some. The data contain about 160,000 clones, roughly two thirds of them singletons. Sequenced input: PBMCs. The receptors originated from a woman in her 30s in good health and CMV-seronegative. CDR3s include the opening cysteine and the closing phenylalanine or tryptophan. A D gene is named only where the DNA matches it firmly. Rows may omit the clone size; those that give it use once, few, many or a size class.

v_gene: TRBV7-9; j_gene: TRBJ2-7; abundance: .; d_gene: TRBD1; CDR3nt: TGTGCCAGCAGCTTAGTGCTGGGACAGGCCAATTACGAGCAGTACTTC; CDR3aa: CASSLVLGQANYEQYF
v_gene: TRBV7-3; j_gene: TRBJ2-5; abundance: .; d_gene: .; CDR3nt: TGTGCCAGCAGCTTAGGGCCAGGGCAAGAGACCCAGTACTTC; CDR3aa: CASSLGPGQETQYF
v_gene: TRBV6-4; j_gene: TRBJ2-6; abundance: few; d_gene: TRBD1; CDR3nt: TGTGCCAGCAGTGACGGGACAGGCGCTGGGGCCAACGTCCTGACTTTC; CDR3aa: CASSDGTGAGANVLTF
v_gene: TRBV28; j_gene: TRBJ2-4; abundance: .; d_gene: .; CDR3nt: TGTGCCAGCAGTGTACTCACGAGCCTCAACAAAAACATTCAGTACTTC; CDR3aa: CASSVLTSLNKNIQYF
v_gene: TRBV10-1; j_gene: TRBJ2-2; abundance: .; d_gene: TRBD2; CDR3nt: TGCGCCAGCAGTGATCCGGGACTAGCGGGTCGGTCGAACACCGGGGAGCTGTTTTTT; CDR3aa: CASSDPGLAGRSNTGELFF
v_gene: TRBV7-3; j_gene: TRBJ2-7; abundance: .; d_gene: .; CDR3nt: TGTGCCAGCAGCTTAGCGTTTCCCTACGAGCAGTACTTC; CDR3aa: CASSLAFPYEQYF
v_gene: TRBV9; j_gene: TRBJ2-7; abundance: .; d_gene: TRBD2; CDR3nt: TGTGCCAGCAGCGCACTAGCGGGAAACTCCTACGAGCAGTACTTC; CDR3aa: CASSALAGNSYEQYF
v_gene: TRBV4-1; j_gene: TRBJ2-7; abundance: .; d_gene: .; CDR3nt: TGCGCCAGCAGCCAAGTACCCCACCAATTATTAGCGGCGCGAGCGGACGAGCAGTACTTC; CDR3aa: CASSQVPHQLLAARADEQYF
v_gene: TRBV7-2; j_gene: TRBJ2-7; abundance: .; d_gene: TRBD1; CDR3nt: TGTGCCAGCAGCTTAGAACCAGGGGGCTCCTACGAGCAGTACTTC; CDR3aa: CASSLEPGGSYEQYF
v_gene: TRBV9; j_gene: TRBJ2-3; abundance: .; d_gene: .; CDR3nt: TGTGCCAGCAGCCCCCGCGCGGGGGCCCTCACAGATACGCAGTATTTT; CDR3aa: CASSPRAGALTDTQYF
v_gene: TRBV6-7; j_gene: TRBJ2-7; abundance: .; d_gene: .; CDR3nt: TGTGCCAGCAGCAACATCCTCGGGACATATGTTTGCGAGCAGTACTTC; CDR3aa: CASSNILGTYVCEQYF
v_gene: TRBV12-5; j_gene: TRBJ2-1; abundance: .; d_gene: .; CDR3nt: TGTGCTAGTGGTTTGGTACTCAGGGGTGAGCAGTTCTTC; CDR3aa: CASGLVLRGEQFF
v_gene: TRBV6-1; j_gene: TRBJ1-2; abundance: few; d_gene: .; CDR3nt: TGTGCCAGCAGTGAGAACAGGCCTCCTTATGGCTACACCTTC; CDR3aa: CASSENRPPYGYTF
v_gene: TRBV29-1; j_gene: TRBJ2-1; abundance: .; d_gene: TRBD2; CDR3nt: TGCAGCGTTGGCTCCCTCCCACAGCGGGGTCGTTGGAATGAGCAGTTCTTC; CDR3aa: CSVGSLPQRGRWNEQFF
v_gene: TRBV6-5; j_gene: TRBJ1-1; abundance: few; d_gene: .; CDR3nt: TGTGCCAGCCAATGGAACGGGGACACTGAAGCTTTCTTT; CDR3aa: CASQWNGDTEAFF
v_gene: TRBV5-1; j_gene: TRBJ2-2; abundance: few; d_gene: TRBD1; CDR3nt: TGCGCCAGCAGGCCCCCAGCCGGGACAGACATTAAGCTGTTTTTT; CDR3aa: CASRPPAGTDIKLFF
v_gene: TRBV15; j_gene: TRBJ2-3; abundance: .; d_gene: TRBD2; CDR3nt: TGTGCCACCAGCAGAGATCTAGCGGTGAGCACAGATACGCAGTATTTT; CDR3aa: CATSRDLAVSTDTQYF
v_gene: TRBV9; j_gene: TRBJ1-3; abundance: .; d_gene: .; CDR3nt: TGTGCCAGCAGCGCCCAAAAGGCAGGGTCTGGAAACACCATATATTTT; CDR3aa: CASSAQKAGSGNTIYF
v_gene: TRBV4-1; j_gene: TRBJ2-1; abundance: .; d_gene: .; CDR3nt: TGCGCCAGCAGCTCACAACCCCGGGACAATGAGCAGTTCTTC; CDR3aa: CASSSQPRDNEQFF
v_gene: TRBV29-1; j_gene: TRBJ1-1; abundance: .; d_gene: .; CDR3nt: TGCAGCGTTGGACCTGGACAGCAGAACACTGAAGCTTTCTTT; CDR3aa: CSVGPGQQNTEAFF
v_gene: TRBV15; j_gene: TRBJ2-4; abundance: .; d_gene: .; CDR3nt: TGTGCCACCAGCAGACCAGCACCAATACAGGGAGTCAAAAACATTCAGTACTTC; CDR3aa: CATSRPAPIQGVKNIQYF
v_gene: TRBV5-1; j_gene: TRBJ1-5; abundance: .; d_gene: TRBD1; CDR3nt: TGCGCCAGCAGCTTGGAAGGGGGCGGCAATCAGCCCCAGCATTTT; CDR3aa: CASSLEGGGNQPQHF
v_gene: TRBV2; j_gene: TRBJ1-2; abundance: .; d_gene: .; CDR3nt: TGTGCCAGCAGTGAAAACGGGGGGGCTGACTATGGCTACCCCTTC; CDR3aa: CASSENGGADYGYPF
v_gene: TRBV7-9; j_gene: TRBJ2-2; abundance: few; d_gene: .; CDR3nt: TGTGCCAGCAGCCGCGCGCTGAACACCGGGGAGCTGTTTTTT; CDR3aa: CASSRALNTGELFF